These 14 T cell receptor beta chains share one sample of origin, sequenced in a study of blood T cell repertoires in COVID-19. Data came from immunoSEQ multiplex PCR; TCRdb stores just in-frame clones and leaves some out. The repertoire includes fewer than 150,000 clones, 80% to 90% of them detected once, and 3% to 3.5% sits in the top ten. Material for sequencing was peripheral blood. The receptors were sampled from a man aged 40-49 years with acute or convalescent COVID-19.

The CDR3 nucleotides read TGTGCCAGCAGCTTACCGCAAAGACTGAACTATGGCTACACCTTC. Its protein is CASSLPQRLNYGYTF. J is TRBJ1-2 and V is TRBV7-9; D ambiguous. Trimming removed 2 bases at V and 2 bases at J, with 12 bases between. The CDR3 is 15 residues long. Germline V gene lookup returns CDR1 SEHNR and CDR2 FQNEAQ (reference sequence).

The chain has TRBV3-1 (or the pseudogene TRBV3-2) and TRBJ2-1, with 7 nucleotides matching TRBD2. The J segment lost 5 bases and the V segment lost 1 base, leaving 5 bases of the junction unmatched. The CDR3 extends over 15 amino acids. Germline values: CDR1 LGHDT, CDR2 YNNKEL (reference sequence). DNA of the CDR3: TGTGCCAGCAGCCAAGGCCCTAGCGGCAACAATGAGCAGTTCTTC. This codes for CASSQGPSGNNEQFF.

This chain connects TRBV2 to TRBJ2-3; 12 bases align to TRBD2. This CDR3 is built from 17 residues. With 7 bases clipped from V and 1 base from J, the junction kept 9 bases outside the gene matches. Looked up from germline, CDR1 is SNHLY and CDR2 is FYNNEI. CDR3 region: CASKTSGGGGGTDTQYF. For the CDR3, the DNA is TGTGCCAGCAAGACTAGCGGGGGCGGAGGGGGCACAGATACGCAGTATTTT.

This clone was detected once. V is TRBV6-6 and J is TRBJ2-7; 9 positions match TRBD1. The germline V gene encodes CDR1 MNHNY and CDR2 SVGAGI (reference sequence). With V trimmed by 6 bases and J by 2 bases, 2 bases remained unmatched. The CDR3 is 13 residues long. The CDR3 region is CASRGQGPYEQYF. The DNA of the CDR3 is TGTGCCAGCAGGGGACAGGGACCCTACGAGCAGTACTTC.

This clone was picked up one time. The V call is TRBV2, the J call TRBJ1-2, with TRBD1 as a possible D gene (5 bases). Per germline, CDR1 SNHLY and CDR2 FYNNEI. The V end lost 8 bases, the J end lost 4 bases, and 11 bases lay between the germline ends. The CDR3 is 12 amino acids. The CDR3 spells CASRPDSYGYTF. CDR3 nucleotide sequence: TGTGCCAGCCGACCCGACAGCTATGGCTACACCTTC.

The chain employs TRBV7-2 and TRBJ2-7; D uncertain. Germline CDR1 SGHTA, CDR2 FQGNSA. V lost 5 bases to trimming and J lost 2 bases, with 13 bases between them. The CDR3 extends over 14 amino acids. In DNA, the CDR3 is TGTGCCAGCAGCGCACTATTGGCACCCTACGAGCAGTACTTC. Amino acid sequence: CASSALLAPYEQYF. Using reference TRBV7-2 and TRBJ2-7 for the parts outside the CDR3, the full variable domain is GAGVSQSPSNKVTEKGKDVELRCDPISGHTALYWYRQSLGQGLEFLIYFQGNSAPDKSGLPSDRFSAERTGGSVSTLTIQRTQQEDSAVYLCASSALLAPYEQYFGPGTRLTVT.

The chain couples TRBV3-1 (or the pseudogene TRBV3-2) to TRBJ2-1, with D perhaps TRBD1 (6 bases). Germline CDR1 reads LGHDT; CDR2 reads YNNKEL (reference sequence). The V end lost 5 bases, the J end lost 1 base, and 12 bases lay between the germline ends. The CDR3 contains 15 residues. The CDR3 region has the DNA TGTGCCAGCAGCTCAGGACAGCTGTCCTACAATGAGCAGTTCTTC. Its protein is CASSSGQLSYNEQFF.

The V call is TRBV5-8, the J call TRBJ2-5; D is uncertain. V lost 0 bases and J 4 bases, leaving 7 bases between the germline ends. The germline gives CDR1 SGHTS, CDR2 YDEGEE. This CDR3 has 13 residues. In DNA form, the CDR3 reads TGTGCCAGCAGCTTGGTTGGAGCAGAGACCCAGTACTTC. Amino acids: CASSLVGAETQYF.

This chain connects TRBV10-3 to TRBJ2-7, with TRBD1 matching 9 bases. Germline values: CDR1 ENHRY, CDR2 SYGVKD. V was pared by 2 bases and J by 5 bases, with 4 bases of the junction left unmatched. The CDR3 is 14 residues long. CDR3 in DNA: TGTGCCATCAGTGAGCCGGGACAGGGCCACGAGCAGTACTTC. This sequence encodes CAISEPGQGHEQYF.

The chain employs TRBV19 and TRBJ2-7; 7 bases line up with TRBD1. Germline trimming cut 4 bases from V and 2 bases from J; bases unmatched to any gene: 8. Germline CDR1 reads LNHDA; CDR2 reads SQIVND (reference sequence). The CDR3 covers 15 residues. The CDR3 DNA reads TGTGCCAGTAGTAGGATCGGGACAGAGCCCTACGAGCAGTACTTC. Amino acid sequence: CASSRIGTEPYEQYF.

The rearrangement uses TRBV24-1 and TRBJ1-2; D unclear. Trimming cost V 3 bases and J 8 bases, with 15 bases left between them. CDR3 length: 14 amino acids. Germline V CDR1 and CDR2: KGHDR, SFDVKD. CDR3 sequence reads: CATSDEGLLEGYTF. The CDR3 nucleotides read TGTGCCACCAGTGATGAGGGCCTTTTGGAAGGCTACACCTTC.

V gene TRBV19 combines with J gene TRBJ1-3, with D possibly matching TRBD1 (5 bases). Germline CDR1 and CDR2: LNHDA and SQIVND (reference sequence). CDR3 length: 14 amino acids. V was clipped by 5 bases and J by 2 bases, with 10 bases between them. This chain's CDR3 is CASSPQGTGNTIYF. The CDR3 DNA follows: TGTGCCAGTAGTCCTCAGGGTACTGGAAACACCATATATTTT.

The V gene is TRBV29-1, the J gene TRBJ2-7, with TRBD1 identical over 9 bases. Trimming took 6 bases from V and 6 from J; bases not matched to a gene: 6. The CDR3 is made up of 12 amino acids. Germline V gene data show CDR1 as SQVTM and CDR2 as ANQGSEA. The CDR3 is CSVGQGLREQYF. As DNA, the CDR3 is TGCAGCGTGGGACAGGGCTTGCGCGAGCAGTACTTC.

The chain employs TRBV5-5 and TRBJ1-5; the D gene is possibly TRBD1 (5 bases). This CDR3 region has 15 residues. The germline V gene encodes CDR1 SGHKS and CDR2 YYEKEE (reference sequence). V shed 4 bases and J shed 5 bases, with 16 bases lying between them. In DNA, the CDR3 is TGTGCCAGCAGCCTTGAAGCGGGAGGGGATCAGCCCCAGCATTTT. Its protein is CASSLEAGGDQPQHF.